The 11 T cell receptor beta chains listed next were all sequenced from one sample in a study of blood T cell repertoires in COVID-19. Assay used: immunoSEQ multiplex PCR; TCRdb lists only in-frame clones, some missing. This sample carries over 250,000 clones, 89% of them seen once, and the ten largest clones take 2% to 2.5%. Specimen: peripheral blood. These TCRs come from a man between 45 and 60 years old with acute or convalescent COVID-19.

The chain has TRBV19 and TRBJ1-2; D gene uncertain. V was shortened by 8 bases and J by 4 bases, with 11 bases between the two germline ends. The CDR3 has 12 amino acids. Germline values: CDR1 LNHDA, CDR2 SQIVND (reference sequence). Here the CDR3 DNA reads TGTGCCAGTTCGGGGAGAACCTATGGCTACACCTTC. This gives the protein CASSGRTYGYTF.

This clone showed up just once. The gene calls are TRBV6-5 and TRBJ2-2; tentatively, D is TRBD2 (6 bases). The CDR3 consists of 15 residues. V shed 4 bases and J shed 2 bases, with 11 bases lying between them. Germline lookup yields CDR1 MNHEY and CDR2 SVGAGI. The CDR3 loop reads CASSWEVINTGELFF. CDR3 coding DNA: TGTGCCAGCAGTTGGGAGGTTATTAACACCGGGGAGCTGTTTTTT.

The rearrangement joins TRBV6-4 to TRBJ2-6, with 7 bases fitting TRBD1. From germline, CDR1 is MRHNA and CDR2 SNTAGT. CDR3 length: 20 amino acids. The V and J ends lost 5 bases and 1 base, in that order; junction bases with no gene match: 17. The DNA for the CDR3 is TGTGCCAGCAGTCGGGAAAACCGGGACAGCCTTACTTCTGGGGCCAACGTCCTGACTTTC. Its translation: CASSRENRDSLTSGANVLTF.

This chain connects TRBV6-5 to TRBJ1-1; D is perhaps TRBD1 (6 bases). Germline CDR1 reads MNHEY; CDR2 reads SVGAGI. The CDR3 has 15 residues. V shed 5 bases and J shed 5 bases, with 18 bases lying between them. The CDR3 spells CASSPTQAGATEAFF. CDR3 in DNA: TGTGCCAGCAGTCCGACCCAGGCAGGGGCTACTGAAGCTTTCTTT.

The V and J genes are TRBV2 and TRBJ2-5; the D gene is possibly TRBD2 (6 bases). The V end lost 4 bases, the J end lost 5 bases, and 14 bases lay between the germline ends. In germline, CDR1 is SNHLY, CDR2 FYNNEI. The CDR3 totals 14 residues. In DNA, the CDR3 is TGTGCCAGCAGTGGACTAGTTTCTGCGGAGACCCAGTACTTC. Translated: CASSGLVSAETQYF.

This clone came up once. This sample also contains other DNA sequences that code for the same CDR3. The rearrangement uses TRBV15 and TRBJ2-7, with 8 bases matching TRBD1. The CDR3 spans 13 residues. V trimming: 2 bases; J trimming: 4 bases; junction bases outside the gene matches: 1. Germline V gene data show CDR1 as LNHNV and CDR2 as YYDKDF (reference sequence). DNA for the CDR3: TGTGCCACCAGCAGAAGGACAGGGTACGAGCAGTACTTC. Protein sequence: CATSRRTGYEQYF.

The chain employs TRBV5-5 and TRBJ1-2; D ambiguous. V was pared by 2 bases and J by 4 bases, with 9 bases between. From germline, CDR1 is SGHKS and CDR2 YYEKEE (reference sequence). This CDR3 is built from 13 residues. The CDR3 region is CASSFEGGYGYTF. The CDR3 bases are TGTGCCAGCAGCTTCGAGGGAGGCTATGGCTACACCTTC.

This chain links TRBV9 with TRBJ2-7; D may be TRBD2 (7 bases). Germline assignment: CDR1 SGDLS and CDR2 YYNGEE. CDR3 length: 15 residues. Trimming left V 3 bases short and J 4 bases short, with 17 bases between. CDR3 in amino acids: CASSGGGDGPYEQYF. As DNA, the CDR3 is TGTGCCAGCAGCGGGGGGGGCGATGGCCCTTACGAGCAGTACTTC.

The sample holds one count of this clone. The V and J genes are TRBV4-1 and TRBJ2-3; 10 bases fit TRBD2. The CDR3 extends over 20 amino acids. The ends lost 4 bases at V and 4 bases at J; junction bases unmatched: 20. CDR1 is MGHRA and CDR2 is YSYEKL in the germline V gene. The CDR3 sequence is CASSPHPPTGGSGGADTQYF. The CDR3, as DNA: TGCGCCAGCAGCCCGCATCCACCAACCGGGGGGAGCGGGGGGGCAGATACGCAGTATTTT.

The chain is built from TRBV7-9 and TRBJ2-1; D uncertain. The germline V and J ends were trimmed by 6 bases and 4 bases, with 13 bases remaining between them. This CDR3 has 14 residues. Germline CDR1 is SEHNR and CDR2 is FQNEAQ (reference sequence). The CDR3 region is CASSGTPRYNEQFF. In nucleotides, the CDR3 is TGTGCCAGCAGTGGCACCCCCAGATACAATGAGCAGTTCTTC. Full variable domain (outside the CDR3, taken from reference TRBV7-9 and TRBJ2-1): DTGVSQNPRHKITKRGQNVTFRCDPISEHNRLYWYRQTLGQGPEFLTYFQNEAQLEKSRLLSDRFSAERPKGSFSTLEIQRTEQGDSAMYLCASSGTPRYNEQFFGPGTRLTVL.

This clone was seen more than once but under ten times. The V and J genes are TRBV7-3 and TRBJ2-7; no definite D call. V lost 4 bases to trimming and J lost 2 bases, with 12 bases between them. The CDR3 loop spans 14 amino acids. CDR1 is SGHTA, CDR2 FQGTGA, per germline. The CDR3 coding sequence is TGTGCCAGCAGCTCTTACAGCAACCCCTACGAGCAGTACTTC. It is translated as CASSSYSNPYEQYF.